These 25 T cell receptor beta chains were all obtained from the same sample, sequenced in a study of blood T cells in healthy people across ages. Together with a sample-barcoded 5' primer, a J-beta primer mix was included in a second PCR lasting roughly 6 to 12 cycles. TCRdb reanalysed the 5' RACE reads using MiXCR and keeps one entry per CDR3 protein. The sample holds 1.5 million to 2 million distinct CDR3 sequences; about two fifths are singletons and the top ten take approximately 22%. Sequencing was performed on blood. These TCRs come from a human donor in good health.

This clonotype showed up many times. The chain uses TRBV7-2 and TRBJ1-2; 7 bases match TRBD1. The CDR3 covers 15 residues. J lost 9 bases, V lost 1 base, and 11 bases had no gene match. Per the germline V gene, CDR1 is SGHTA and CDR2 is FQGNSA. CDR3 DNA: TGTGCCAGCAGCTTAGGCGGGACAGACCTTAGGCGCTACACCTTC. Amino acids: CASSLGGTDLRRYTF.

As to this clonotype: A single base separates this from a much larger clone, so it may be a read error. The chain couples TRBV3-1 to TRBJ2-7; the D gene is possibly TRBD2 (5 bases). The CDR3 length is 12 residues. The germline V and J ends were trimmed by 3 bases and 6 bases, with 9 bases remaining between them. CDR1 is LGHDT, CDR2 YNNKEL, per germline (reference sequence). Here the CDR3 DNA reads TGTGCCAGCAGCCAGGCAGAGGGCGAGCAGTACTTC. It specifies CASSQAEGEQYF.

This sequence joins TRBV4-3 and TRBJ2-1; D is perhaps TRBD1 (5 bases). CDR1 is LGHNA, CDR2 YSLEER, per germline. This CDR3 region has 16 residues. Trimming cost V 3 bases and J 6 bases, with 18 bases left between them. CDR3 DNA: TGCGCCAGCAGCCACCTTGTGGGGCCGGCCTGCAATGAGCAGTTCTTC. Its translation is CASSHLVGPACNEQFF.

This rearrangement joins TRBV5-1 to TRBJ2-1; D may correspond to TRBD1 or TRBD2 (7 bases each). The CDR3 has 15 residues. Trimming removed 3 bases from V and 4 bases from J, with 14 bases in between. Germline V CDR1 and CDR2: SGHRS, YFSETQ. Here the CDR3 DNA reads TGCGCCAGCAGCTCCCAGGGGGGGGGTTACAATGAGCAGTTCTTC. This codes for CASSSQGGGYNEQFF.

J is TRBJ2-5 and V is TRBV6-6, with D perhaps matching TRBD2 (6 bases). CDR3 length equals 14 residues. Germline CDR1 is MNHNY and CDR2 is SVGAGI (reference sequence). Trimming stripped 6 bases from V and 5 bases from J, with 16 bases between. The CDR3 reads CASRAAGRRETQYF. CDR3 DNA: TGTGCCAGCAGGGCCGCGGGGCGTCGGGAGACCCAGTACTTC.

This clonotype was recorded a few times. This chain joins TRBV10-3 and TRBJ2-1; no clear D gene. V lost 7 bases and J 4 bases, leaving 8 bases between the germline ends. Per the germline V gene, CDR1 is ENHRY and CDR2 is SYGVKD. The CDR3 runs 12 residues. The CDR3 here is CAIITLYNEQFF. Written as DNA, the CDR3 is TGTGCCATCATCACCCTATACAATGAGCAGTTCTTC.

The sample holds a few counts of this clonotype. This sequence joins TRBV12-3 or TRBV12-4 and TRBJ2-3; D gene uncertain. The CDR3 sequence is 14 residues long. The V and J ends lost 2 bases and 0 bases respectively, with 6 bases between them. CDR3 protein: CASSLISSTDTQYF. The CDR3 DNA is TGTGCCAGCAGTTTAATCTCTAGCACAGATACGCAGTATTTT.

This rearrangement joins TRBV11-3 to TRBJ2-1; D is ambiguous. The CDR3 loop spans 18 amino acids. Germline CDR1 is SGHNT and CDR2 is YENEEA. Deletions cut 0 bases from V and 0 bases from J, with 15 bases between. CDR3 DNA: TGTGCCAGCAGCTTAGAGGCGGATTGGGCAAGCTCCTACAATGAGCAGTTCTTC. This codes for CASSLEADWASSYNEQFF.

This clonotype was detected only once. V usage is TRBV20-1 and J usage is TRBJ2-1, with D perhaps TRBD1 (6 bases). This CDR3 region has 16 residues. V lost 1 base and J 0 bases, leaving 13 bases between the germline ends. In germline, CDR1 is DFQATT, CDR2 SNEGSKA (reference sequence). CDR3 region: CSARGDTKSSYNEQFF. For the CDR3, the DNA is TGCAGTGCTAGAGGGGACACTAAAAGCTCCTACAATGAGCAGTTCTTC.

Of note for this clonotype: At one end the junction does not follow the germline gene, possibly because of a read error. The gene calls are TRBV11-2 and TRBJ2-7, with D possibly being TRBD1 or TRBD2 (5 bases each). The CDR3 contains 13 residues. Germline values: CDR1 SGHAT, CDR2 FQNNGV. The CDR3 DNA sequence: TGTGGCAGCTCGGATCAGGGACCCTACGAGCAGTACTTC. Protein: CGSSDQGPYEQYF.

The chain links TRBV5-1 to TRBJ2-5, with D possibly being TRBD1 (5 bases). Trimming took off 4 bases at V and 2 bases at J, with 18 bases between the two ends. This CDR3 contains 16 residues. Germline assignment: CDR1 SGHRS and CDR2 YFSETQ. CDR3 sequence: CASSPSPSTVQETQYF. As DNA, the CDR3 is TGCGCCAGCAGCCCCAGCCCCTCGACAGTACAAGAGACCCAGTACTTC.

The CDR3 DNA sequence: TGTGCCAGCAGCTTAGTTGGGGGGCAGGGGAATTCCTACGAGCAGTACTTC. It specifies CASSLVGGQGNSYEQYF. The V and J genes are TRBV11-2 and TRBJ2-7, with D perhaps matching TRBD1 or TRBD2 (6 bases each). V lost 1 base and J 1 base, leaving 17 bases between the germline ends. CDR1 is SGHAT, CDR2 FQNNGV, per germline. This CDR3 region has 17 residues.

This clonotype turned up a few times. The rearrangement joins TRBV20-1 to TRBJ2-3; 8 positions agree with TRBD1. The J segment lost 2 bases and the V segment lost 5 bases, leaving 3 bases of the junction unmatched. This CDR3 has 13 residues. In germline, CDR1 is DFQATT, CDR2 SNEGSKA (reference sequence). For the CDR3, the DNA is TGCAGTGCTGTACAGGGGGTCACAGATACGCAGTATTTT. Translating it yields CSAVQGVTDTQYF.

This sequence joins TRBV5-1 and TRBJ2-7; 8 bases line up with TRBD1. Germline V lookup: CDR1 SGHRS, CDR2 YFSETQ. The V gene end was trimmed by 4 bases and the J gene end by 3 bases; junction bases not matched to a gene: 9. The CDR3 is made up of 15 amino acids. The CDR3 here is CASSTGQGPIYEQYF. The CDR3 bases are TGCGCCAGCAGCACCGGACAGGGTCCCATCTACGAGCAGTACTTC.

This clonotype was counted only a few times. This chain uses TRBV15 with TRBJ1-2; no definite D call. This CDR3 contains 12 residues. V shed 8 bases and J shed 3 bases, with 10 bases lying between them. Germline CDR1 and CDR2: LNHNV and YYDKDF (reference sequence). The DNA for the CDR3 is TGTGCCACCGCAGGATTTGACTATGGCTACACCTTC. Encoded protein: CATAGFDYGYTF.

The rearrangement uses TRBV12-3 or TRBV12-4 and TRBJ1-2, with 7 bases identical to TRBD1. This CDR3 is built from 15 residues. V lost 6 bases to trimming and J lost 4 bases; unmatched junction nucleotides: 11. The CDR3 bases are TGTGCCAGCAGCCGCCGACAGGGAGGGGCCTATGGCTACACCTTC. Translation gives CASSRRQGGAYGYTF.

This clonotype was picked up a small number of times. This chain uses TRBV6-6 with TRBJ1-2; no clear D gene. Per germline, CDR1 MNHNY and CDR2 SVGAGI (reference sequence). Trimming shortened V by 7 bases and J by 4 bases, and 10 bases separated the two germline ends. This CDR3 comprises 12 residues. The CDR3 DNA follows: TGTGCCAGCACACTAACGGCCTATGGCTACACCTTC. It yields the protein CASTLTAYGYTF.

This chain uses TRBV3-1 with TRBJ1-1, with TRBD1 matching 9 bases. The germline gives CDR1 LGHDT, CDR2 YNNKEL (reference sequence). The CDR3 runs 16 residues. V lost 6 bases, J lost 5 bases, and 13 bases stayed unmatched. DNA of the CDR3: TGTGCCAGCAGGAGGGGACAGGGATCGACTATTACTGAAGCTTTCTTT. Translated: CASRRGQGSTITEAFF.

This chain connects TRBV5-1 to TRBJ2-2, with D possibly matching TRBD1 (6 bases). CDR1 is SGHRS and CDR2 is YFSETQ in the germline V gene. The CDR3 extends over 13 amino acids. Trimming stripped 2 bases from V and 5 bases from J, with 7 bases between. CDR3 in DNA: TGCGCCAGCAGCTTTCAGGGGACCGGGGAGCTGTTTTTT. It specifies CASSFQGTGELFF.

For the CDR3, the DNA is TGTGCCAGCAGTTTAGGAACATACTACAATGAGCAGTTCTTC. Its translation is CASSLGTYYNEQFF. V and J are TRBV12-3 or TRBV12-4 and TRBJ2-1, with D unclear. The germline V and J ends were trimmed by 1 base and 3 bases, with 7 bases remaining between them. This CDR3 comprises 14 residues.

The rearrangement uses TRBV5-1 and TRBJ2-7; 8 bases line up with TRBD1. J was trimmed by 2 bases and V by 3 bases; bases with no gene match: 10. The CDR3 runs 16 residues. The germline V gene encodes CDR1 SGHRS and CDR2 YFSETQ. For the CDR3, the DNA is TGCGCCAGCAGCTCCGGCGCGACAGGGGCTACCTACGAGCAGTACTTC. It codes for CASSSGATGATYEQYF.

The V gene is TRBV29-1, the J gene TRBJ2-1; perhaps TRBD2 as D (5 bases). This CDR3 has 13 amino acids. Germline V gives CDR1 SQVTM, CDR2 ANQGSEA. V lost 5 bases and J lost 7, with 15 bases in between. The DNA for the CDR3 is TGCAGCGTTTGGGTCGGGGTAGGGAATGAGCAGTTCTTC. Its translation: CSVWVGVGNEQFF.

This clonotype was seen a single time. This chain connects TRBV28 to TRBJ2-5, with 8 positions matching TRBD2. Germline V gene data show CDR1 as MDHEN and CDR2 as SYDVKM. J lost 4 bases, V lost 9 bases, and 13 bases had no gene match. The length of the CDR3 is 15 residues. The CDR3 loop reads CASTNLVAGRETQYF. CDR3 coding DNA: TGTGCCAGTACTAACCTAGTAGCGGGGAGAGAGACCCAGTACTTC.

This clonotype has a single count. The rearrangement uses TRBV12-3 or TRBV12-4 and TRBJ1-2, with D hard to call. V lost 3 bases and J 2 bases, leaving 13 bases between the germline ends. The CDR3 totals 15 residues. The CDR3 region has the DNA TGTGCCAGCAGTTTTGCTCCAGATATGAACTATGGCTACACCTTC. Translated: CASSFAPDMNYGYTF.

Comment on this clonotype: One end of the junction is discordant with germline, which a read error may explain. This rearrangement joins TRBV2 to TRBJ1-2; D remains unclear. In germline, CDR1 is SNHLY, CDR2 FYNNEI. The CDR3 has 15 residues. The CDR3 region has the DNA TGTGCCAGCAGCCCCCGCGGGGAACTGAACTGTGGCTACACCTTC. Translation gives CASSPRGELNCGYTF.